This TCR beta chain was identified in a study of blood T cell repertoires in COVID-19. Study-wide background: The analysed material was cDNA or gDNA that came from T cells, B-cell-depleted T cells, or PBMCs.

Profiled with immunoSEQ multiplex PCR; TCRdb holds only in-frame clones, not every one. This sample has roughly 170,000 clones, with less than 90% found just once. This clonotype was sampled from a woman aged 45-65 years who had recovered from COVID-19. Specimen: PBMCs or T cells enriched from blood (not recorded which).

The CDR3 reads CASSMSLAVYNEQFF. In nucleotides, the CDR3 is TGTGCCAGTAGTATGTCGCTAGCGGTCTACAATGAGCAGTTCTTC. The chain combines TRBV19 with TRBJ2-1; 7 positions match TRBD2. Trimming removed 3 bases from V and 3 bases from J; junction bases left unmatched: 5. CDR3 length equals 15 residues. Germline CDR1 and CDR2: LNHDA and SQIVND (reference sequence).